This T cell receptor (beta chain) was obtained from a study of T cell changes during pregnancy in multiple sclerosis. Clones were read by immunoSEQ multiplex PCR, and TCRdb kept only the in-frame ones, dropping some. This sample yields tens of thousands of clones, of which roughly 92% are seen a single time; more than 1.3% belongs to the top ten. The germline V gene has CDR1 MNHNY and CDR2 SVGAGI (reference sequence). The V gene lost 5 bases and the J gene lost 4 bases, with 12 bases spanning the gap. The CDR3 sequence is 14 residues long. The sequencing used peripheral blood, collected in the second trimester of pregnancy. The sequence derives from a female donor with multiple sclerosis, enrolled in a pregnancy study. The rearrangement joins TRBV6-6 to TRBJ2-4, with D perhaps matching TRBD2 (5 bases). The CDR3 DNA is TGTGCCAGCAGTGTCCGGACTCTTAAAAACATTCAGTACTTC. Its protein product is CASSVRTLKNIQYF.